The 21 T cell receptor beta chains reported below all come from one sample, sequenced in a study of T cell responses to AZD1222 COVID-19 vaccine. Measured with immunoSEQ multiplex PCR; TCRdb has only the in-frame clones, and not every one. Among 150,000 to 200,000 clones listed, about 91% were seen once. This material consisted of peripheral blood, taken 28 days after the second AZD1222 dose. All receptors derive from an adult who received the AZD1222 COVID-19 vaccine.

The chain is built from TRBV2 and TRBJ1-3; D unclear. The CDR3 sequence is 15 residues long. Germline V gene data show CDR1 as SNHLY and CDR2 as FYNNEI. V was pared by 1 base and J by 0 bases, with 7 bases between. CDR3 sequence: CASSEEIYSGNTIYF. The CDR3 DNA is TGTGCCAGCAGTGAAGAGATCTACTCTGGAAACACCATATATTTT.

The V and J genes are TRBV7-2 and TRBJ1-2; D perhaps matches TRBD1 (6 bases). Trimming removed 1 base from V and 5 bases from J, with 11 bases in between. The germline CDR1 and CDR2 sequences are SGHTA and FQGNSA. The CDR3 is made up of 14 amino acids. As DNA, the CDR3 is TGTGCCAGCAGCTTAGTGGGGGGCGATTATGGCTACACCTTC. Encoded protein: CASSLVGGDYGYTF.

This sequence joins TRBV6-5 and TRBJ2-7; D may match TRBD1 or TRBD2 (5 bases each). Germline V gives CDR1 MNHEY, CDR2 SVGAGI. The CDR3 runs to 15 residues. Trimming removed 5 bases at V and 2 bases at J, with 16 bases between. The CDR3 nucleotides are TGTGCCAGCAGTCTCCGGGACCTTGGACCCTACGAGCAGTACTTC. It yields the protein CASSLRDLGPYEQYF.

CDR3 DNA sequence: TGTGCCAGCAGCTTCGACAGGGGTGCCTACAATGAGCAGTTCTTC. Its protein is CASSFDRGAYNEQFF. This chain links TRBV5-4 with TRBJ2-1, with TRBD1 matching over 8 bases. V shed 2 bases and J 2 bases; nucleotides not matched to a gene: 3. This CDR3 contains 15 residues. CDR1 and CDR2 from the germline V gene are SGHNT and YYREEE (reference sequence). The full variable domain, its missing parts supplied by reference TRBV5-4 and TRBJ2-1, is ETGVTQSPTHLIKTRGQQVTLRCSSQSGHNTVSWYQQALGQGPQFIFQYYREEENGRGNFPPRFSGLQFPNYSSELNVNALELDDSALYLCASSFDRGAYNEQFFGPGTRLTVL.

This clone was found once. The V call is TRBV5-1, the J call TRBJ1-2, with D possibly TRBD1 on 6 matching bases. This CDR3 is 15 amino acids long. Germline assignment: CDR1 SGHRS and CDR2 YFSETQ. The V gene lost 4 bases and the J gene lost 4 bases, with 17 bases spanning the gap. Here the CDR3 DNA reads TGCGCCAGCAGCCCCCTGGACAGAAGGGGCTATGGCTACACCTTC. This translates into CASSPLDRRGYGYTF.

The chain joins TRBV6-2 or TRBV6-3 to TRBJ1-4; D is unclear. The ends were cut back, 5 bases at V and 10 bases at J, with 11 bases in the middle. The CDR3 covers 12 residues. Germline CDR1 reads MNHEY; CDR2 reads SVGEGT. Written as DNA, the CDR3 is TGTGCCAGCAGTACCGGGCCCGTAAAACTGTTTTTT. Translating gives CASSTGPVKLFF.

V and J are TRBV9 and TRBJ1-5, with D uncertain. The V end lost 2 bases, the J end lost 3 bases, and 9 bases lay between the germline ends. Per the germline V gene, CDR1 is SGDLS and CDR2 is YYNGEE. The CDR3 contains 14 residues. CDR3 coding DNA: TGTGCCAGCAGCGTCGACGGGAACAATCAGCCCCAGCATTTT. Translated: CASSVDGNNQPQHF.

The V call is TRBV6-5, the J call TRBJ1-4; 9 bases map to TRBD1. This CDR3 has 14 residues. Germline lookup yields CDR1 MNHEY and CDR2 SVGAGI. V lost 4 bases to trimming and J lost 8 bases; unmatched junction nucleotides: 5. In DNA form, the CDR3 reads TGTGCCAGCAGTTGGGACAGGGTGGGCGAAAAACTGTTTTTT. Amino acid sequence: CASSWDRVGEKLFF.

V usage is TRBV6-5 and J usage is TRBJ1-6; D remains ambiguous. This CDR3 has 13 amino acids. Germline CDR1 is MNHEY and CDR2 is SVGAGI. The ends were cut back, 6 bases at V and 10 bases at J, with 13 bases in the middle. The CDR3 is CASSSILGSPLHF. The DNA of the CDR3 is TGTGCCAGCAGCTCGATCTTGGGGTCACCCCTCCACTTT.

The chain joins TRBV9 to TRBJ1-2, with TRBD1 as a possible D gene (5 bases). CDR1 is SGDLS, CDR2 YYNGEE, per germline. The CDR3 consists of 15 residues. V lost 0 bases and J lost 4, with 13 bases in between. CDR3 residues: CASSVEFRGAYGYTF. The CDR3 DNA sequence: TGTGCCAGCAGCGTAGAATTTAGGGGCGCCTATGGCTACACCTTC.

This sequence joins TRBV7-9 and TRBJ1-1; 8 bases agree with TRBD1. The CDR3 totals 15 residues. Losses at the gene ends were 5 bases for V and 11 bases for J; bases not matched to a gene: 16. The germline V gene has CDR1 SEHNR and CDR2 FQNEAQ (reference sequence). The CDR3 loop reads CASSHITVGQELAFF. CDR3 DNA sequence: TGTGCCAGCAGCCACATAACAGTGGGACAGGAGTTGGCTTTCTTT.

This chain uses TRBV2 with TRBJ1-1, with D hard to call. Trimming left V 10 bases short and J 3 bases short, with 9 bases between. Germline values: CDR1 SNHLY, CDR2 FYNNEI. The CDR3 covers 11 residues. The CDR3 loop is CAISADTEAFF. DNA for the CDR3: TGTGCCATCTCCGCGGACACTGAAGCTTTCTTT.

This clone turned up a few times. The chain joins TRBV5-1 to TRBJ1-3; 9 bases agree with TRBD1. V gave up 0 bases and J gave up 4 bases; unmatched junction bases: 2. The CDR3 has 15 residues. The germline V gene encodes CDR1 SGHRS and CDR2 YFSETQ. CDR3 region: CASSLETGGGNTIYF. In DNA form, the CDR3 reads TGCGCCAGCAGCTTGGAGACAGGGGGAGGAAACACCATATATTTT.

The chain combines TRBV7-2 with TRBJ2-5, with 11 positions matching TRBD2. Germline values: CDR1 SGHTA, CDR2 FQGNSA. The CDR3 consists of 15 residues. The V and J ends lost 3 bases and 4 bases, in that order; junction bases with no gene match: 4. In nucleotides, the CDR3 is TGTGCCAGCAGCTTTAGCGGGGGGGCCGGAGAGACCCAGTACTTC. It yields the protein CASSFSGGAGETQYF. Complete variable domain (other parts from reference TRBV7-2 and TRBJ2-5): GAGVSQSPSNKVTEKGKDVELRCDPISGHTALYWYRQSLGQGLEFLIYFQGNSAPDKSGLPSDRFSAERTGGSVSTLTIQRTQQEDSAVYLCASSFSGGAGETQYFGPGTRLLVL.

The CDR3 DNA sequence: TGTGCCAGCAGCGTGGGAGGGGGCGATAACGGGGAGCTGTTTTTT. Its translation is CASSVGGGDNGELFF. This chain connects TRBV9 to TRBJ2-2; D is possibly TRBD1 or TRBD2 (7 bases each). Germline CDR1 reads SGDLS; CDR2 reads YYNGEE. The length of the CDR3 is 15 residues. With 2 bases removed from V and 7 bases from J, the gap between germline ends came to 15 bases.

The chain carries TRBV6-1 and TRBJ1-6, with 9 bases identical to TRBD1. Germline assignment: CDR1 MNHNS and CDR2 SASEGT. The CDR3 length is 14 residues. J lost 10 bases, V lost 1 base, and 2 bases had no gene match. CDR3 in DNA: TGTGCCAGCAGTGAAGGGGGACAGGGCTCACCCCTCCACTTT. Amino acid sequence: CASSEGGQGSPLHF.

The chain couples TRBV5-1 to TRBJ1-1; D gene uncertain. The V gene lost 5 bases and the J gene lost 0 bases, with 8 bases spanning the gap. The germline V gene encodes CDR1 SGHRS and CDR2 YFSETQ. This CDR3 is 13 amino acids long. The CDR3 nucleotides are TGCGCCAGCAGGACGTCAGTGAACACTGAAGCTTTCTTT. Translating it yields CASRTSVNTEAFF.

The chain combines TRBV10-3 with TRBJ1-2, with TRBD1 identical over 12 bases. The CDR3 loop spans 16 amino acids. The V gene's germline CDR1 is ENHRY and CDR2 SYGVKD. V lost 11 bases, J lost 4 bases, and 14 bases stayed unmatched. As DNA, the CDR3 is TGTGCCGTCACCGGGACAGGGGGCGCGGGGGGCTATGGCTACACCTTC. This sequence encodes CAVTGTGGAGGYGYTF.

The chain uses TRBV7-9 and TRBJ2-1, with D possibly matching TRBD1 (6 bases). This CDR3 spans 19 amino acids. The V end lost 5 bases, the J end lost 8 bases, and 31 bases lay between the germline ends. The germline CDR1 and CDR2 sequences are SEHNR and FQNEAQ (reference sequence). The CDR3 DNA follows: TGTGCCAGCAGCCGCCGTAGGGATATTACAGGGCGCGCTGGGGATGAGCAGTTCTTC. Translation gives CASSRRRDITGRAGDEQFF.

This sequence joins TRBV5-8 and TRBJ2-7, with 7 nucleotides matching TRBD2. This CDR3 contains 14 residues. After removal of 2 bases from V and 2 bases from J, the junction contained 4 bases not matched to a gene. The germline V gene encodes CDR1 SGHTS and CDR2 YDEGEE. The CDR3 loop reads CASSFDGGTYEQYF. CDR3 sequence (DNA): TGTGCCAGCAGCTTCGACGGGGGGACCTACGAGCAGTACTTC.

This chain uses TRBV19 with TRBJ1-5; D may be TRBD1 (6 bases). Per germline, CDR1 LNHDA and CDR2 SQIVND (reference sequence). This CDR3 has 15 amino acids. V was pared by 1 base and J by 3 bases, with 10 bases between. CDR3 region: CASSIGRGYNQPQHF. The CDR3 DNA sequence: TGTGCCAGTAGTATAGGGAGGGGGTACAATCAGCCCCAGCATTTT.